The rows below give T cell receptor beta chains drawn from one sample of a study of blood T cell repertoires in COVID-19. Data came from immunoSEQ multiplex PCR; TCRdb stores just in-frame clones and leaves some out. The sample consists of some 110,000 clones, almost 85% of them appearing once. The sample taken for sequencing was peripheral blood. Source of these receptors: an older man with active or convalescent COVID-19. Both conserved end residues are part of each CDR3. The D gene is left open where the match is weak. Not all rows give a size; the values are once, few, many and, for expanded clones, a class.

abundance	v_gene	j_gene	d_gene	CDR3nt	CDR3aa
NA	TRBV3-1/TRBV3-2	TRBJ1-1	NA	TGTGCCAGCAGCCAAGAACTCTCTCCCGGGGAAGCTTTCTTT	CASSQELSPGEAFF
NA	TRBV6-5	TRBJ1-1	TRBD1	TGTGCCAGCAGTTACGGGGGACAGCCGAACACTGAAGCTTTCTTT	CASSYGGQPNTEAFF
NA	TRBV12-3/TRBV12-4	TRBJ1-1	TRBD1	TGTGCCAGCAGAGACAGGGGGCTCACTGAAGCTTTCTTT	CASRDRGLTEAFF
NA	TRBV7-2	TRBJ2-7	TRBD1	TGTGCCAGCAGCAGGGACAGGGCCTACGAGCAGTACTTC	CASSRDRAYEQYF
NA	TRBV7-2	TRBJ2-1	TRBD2	TGTGCCAGCAGCTTAGGGGCTAGCGGGAGGAACTCCTACAATGAGCAGTTCTTC	CASSLGASGRNSYNEQFF
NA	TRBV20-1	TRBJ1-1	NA	TGCAGTGCTAGAGTTTATTCGGGGGCTTTCTTT	CSARVYSGAFF
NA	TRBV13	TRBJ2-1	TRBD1	TGTGCCAGCAGCACCGGGGGACAGGGAGGTTTTAGCTCCTACAATGAGCAGTTCTTC	CASSTGGQGGFSSYNEQFF
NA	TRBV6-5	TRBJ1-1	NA	TGTGCCAGCGAACTAAACGGGAGGGGCAAAACTGAAGCTTTCTTT	CASELNGRGKTEAFF
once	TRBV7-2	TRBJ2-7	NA	TGTGCCAGCACCCCTTCGAGCGGGTACGAGCAGTACTTC	CASTPSSGYEQYF
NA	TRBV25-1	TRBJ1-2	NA	TGTGCCAGCAGTGCACACCGCGGGCAGGGGCGGACTAACTATGGCTACACCTTC	CASSAHRGQGRTNYGYTF
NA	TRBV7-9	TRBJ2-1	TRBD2	TGTGCCAGCAGCCCCCCTGCGGGGGGTATCTACAATGAGCAGTTCTTC	CASSPPAGGIYNEQFF
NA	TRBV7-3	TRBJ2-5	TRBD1	TGTGCCAGCAGCCCACAGGGGAGTGAGACCCAGTACTTC	CASSPQGSETQYF
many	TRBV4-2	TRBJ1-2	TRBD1	TGTGCCAGCAGCTACGACAGGGGTTACACCTTC	CASSYDRGYTF
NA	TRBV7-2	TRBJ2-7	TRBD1	TGTGCCAGCCGGGACAGGGATCACTACGAGCAGTACTTC	CASRDRDHYEQYF